The T cell receptor (beta chain) described here comes from a study of shared clonotypes between healthy human individuals. Study-wide findings and caveats: Tissue TCR repertoires likely differ from these blood-only repertoires. Larger estimated richness was generally recorded for naive subsets relative to memory subsets.

This clone has just one count. The antigen is not known. The sample holds other DNA sequences that translate to the same CDR3. Sequencing was performed with immunoSEQ multiplex PCR; in TCRdb, only in-frame clones are kept and a portion is missing. This table has over 1.4 million clones, roughly 95% appearing once. Sequenced: naive CD4+ T cells sorted from blood. Subset specified: CD45RA+ positively selected. The TCR was taken from a man aged 25-45 years in good health.

The DNA of the CDR3 is TGTGCCAGTAGTATTCGGGGCGGGGAGCTGTTTTTT. This gives the protein CASSIRGGELFF. V and J are TRBV19 and TRBJ2-2; tentative D call: TRBD2 (5 bases). The CDR3 extends over 12 amino acids. The germline V gene has CDR1 LNHDA and CDR2 SQIVND (reference sequence). Trimming stripped 3 bases from V and 7 bases from J, with 6 bases between.